This T cell receptor (beta chain) comes out of a study of blood T cells in healthy people across ages (dated by TCRdb to about 2015). Describing the broader study: In model experiments, template switching captured about one uniquely barcoded TCR beta cDNA molecule for every two T cells. Using deep sequencing normalized with unique cDNA molecular identifiers, the study measured how TCR beta repertoire diversity changes with age. The donors were divided into four age groups: young (average approximately 15 years), middle-aged (roughly 42), aged (about 60) and long-lived (roughly 86). To avoid experimental bias, donors of different ages were spread randomly across the sequencing lanes. Two additional independent replicas of 1 million unique cDNA reads from the same blood draw were analyzed for two donors (one aged 18 to 30 and one aged 80 or older).

Donors were 39 systemically healthy Caucasian individuals from Russia aged 6 to 90 years. Roughly 10 milliliters of peripheral blood were drawn from each donor into EDTA-treated Vacutainer tubes. Ficoll-Paque density-gradient centrifugation was used to isolate PBMCs, with at least 7 million per sample. Total RNA was extracted from PBMCs with Trizol reagent, with at least 6 micrograms obtained per sample. Naive CD45RAhigh/CD27high T cell percentages were measured by flow cytometry on a PBMC aliquot from every donor. Libraries were built with 5' RACE. Sequencing relied on an Illumina HiSeq 2500. The second PCR ran for roughly 7 to 12 cycles and used a J-beta primer mix along with a sample-barcoded 5' primer. Each TCR beta cDNA molecule received a unique molecular identifier from a template-switch 5' adaptor carrying 12 random nucleotides. At least 2.5 million CDR3-containing paired-end reads were obtained from each sample. First-strand cDNA synthesis was performed from all RNA using the Mint cDNA synthesis kit, with priming by a TRBC-specific oligonucleotide. All cDNA was treated with uracil-DNA glycosylase and then went through a first 18-cycle PCR with the universal primers M1SS and BC2_uni_R. As for how the authors treated the data: For normalization, 1 million high-quality reads, each with a distinct molecular identifier, were randomly selected from each sample. Instead of being binned into consensus sequences, reads that shared molecular identifiers were thrown out. CDR3 identification, clonotype clustering and error correction used MiTCR with a Q25 quality threshold and the strictest error-elimination algorithm. Lower-bound total TCR beta diversity was estimated with a nonparametric unseen species model using Euler transformation. The raw public data were reprocessed by TCRdb itself: fastp quality trimming at Q25, MiXCR clonotype calling, in-frame beta chains only. Rows with one shared CDR3 protein collapse into an entry with the most common genes and DNA. The V and J calls shown here were made by TCRdb, not taken from the authors' results. The sample data list 600,000 or so distinct CDR3 sequences, and more than 45% of these were observed just once. Of the sample, roughly 25% is held by the ten largest clones.

Summary of the overall study and its limitations: Since profiling was done on bulk unsorted PBMCs, naive and antigen-experienced compartments could not be conclusively compared. Compared with the aged group, more naive CD4+ T cells, fewer expanded clones and increased TCR diversity were shown by the long-lived group, suggesting age selection. Estimates of total diversity based on one million sequenced T cells were regarded as lower bounds and as underestimates. Observed TCR beta diversity per million T cells fell roughly linearly with age, and a significant reduction was already apparent by age roughly 40. Because donor CMV infection status was unknown, age-related changes in expanded clonotypes were potentially confounded. A strong correlation was found between observed TCR beta diversity and the percentage of naive T cells measured by flow cytometry.

CDR1 SGDLS and CDR2 YYNGEE were looked up in the germline V gene. Taken from cysteine to phenylalanine, the CDR3 has 16 residues. Only the CDR3 DNA stays, 48 bases, in frame from base 1. As concerns this clonotype: It lacks a known antigen. One base away there is no much larger clone; base qualities are not given.

Sequenced sample: blood. This sequence was found in a man of 80 years or more in good health. This chain is built from TRBV9 and TRBJ2-5; the D region is possibly TRBD1 or TRBD2, each matching across 6 bases. The DNA end is more similar to TRBJ2-7, so the J call may be wrong. The CDR3: CASSGGAESAPYEQYF. The nucleotides are TGTGCCAGCAGCGGGGGGGCGGAATCCGCGCCGTACGAGCAGTACTTC.